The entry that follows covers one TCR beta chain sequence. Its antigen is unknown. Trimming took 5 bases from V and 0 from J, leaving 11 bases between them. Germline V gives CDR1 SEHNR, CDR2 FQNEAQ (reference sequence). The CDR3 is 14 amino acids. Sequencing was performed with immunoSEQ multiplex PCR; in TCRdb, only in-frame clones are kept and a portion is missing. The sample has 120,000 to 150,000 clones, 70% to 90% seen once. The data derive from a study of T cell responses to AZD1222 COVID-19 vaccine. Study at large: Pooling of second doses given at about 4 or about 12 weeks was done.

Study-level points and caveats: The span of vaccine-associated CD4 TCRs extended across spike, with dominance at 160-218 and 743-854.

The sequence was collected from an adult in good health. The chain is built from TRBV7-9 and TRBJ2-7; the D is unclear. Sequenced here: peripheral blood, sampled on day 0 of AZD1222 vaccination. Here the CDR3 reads CASSLDGGSYEQYF. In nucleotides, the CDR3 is TGTGCCAGCAGCCTGGACGGTGGCTCCTACGAGCAGTACTTC.